This T cell receptor beta chain appears in the sequencing data of a study of shared clonotypes between healthy human individuals. The CDR3 loop spans 13 amino acids. CDR1 MNHEY and CDR2 SMNVEV come from the germline V gene (reference sequence). The V end lost 3 bases, the J end lost 4 bases, and 9 bases lay between the germline ends. The repertoire was sequenced with immunoSEQ multiplex PCR; TCRdb's copy has only in-frame clones and lacks some. The sample consists of hundreds of thousands of clones, around 78% of them appearing once. Of note for this clone: The same CDR3 is also encoded by other DNA sequences in this sample.

The source is a woman in her thirties or forties in good health. Some clones in this sample may be carry-over from other donors' samples. Sequencing used PBMCs. The V call is TRBV27, the J call TRBJ1-2; a weak D match, TRBD1 (5 bases). The CDR3 DNA reads TGTGCCAGCAGTTTTGACAGAGCCTATGGCTACACCTTC. Translating it yields CASSFDRAYGYTF.